Following are 30 T cell receptor beta chains from one sample sequenced in a study of Graves' ophthalmopathy and Graves' hyperthyroidism. TCR beta CDR3 amplification used RNA transcripts. First-round RT-PCR relied on HTBI primers, and a second-round multiplex PCR came next. A single record per CDR3 protein comes from TCRdb applying MiXCR to the multiplex PCR reads. Of hundreds of thousands of distinct CDR3 sequences in the sample, approximately 15% were seen once. What was sequenced was peripheral blood. The receptors were gathered from a woman under 30 with stable Graves' hyperthyroidism.

The DNA of the CDR3 is TGTGCCAGCAGCCCGGACAGTAGATCTATCTATGGCTACACCTTC. This translates into CASSPDSRSIYGYTF. V and J are TRBV11-3 and TRBJ1-2; perhaps TRBD1 as D (6 bases). CDR1 SGHNT and CDR2 YENEEA come from the germline V gene. V shed 5 bases and J shed 4 bases, with 17 bases lying between them. The CDR3 runs 15 residues.

This clonotype came up many times. The chain combines TRBV19 with TRBJ1-5, with D perhaps matching TRBD1 (5 bases). CDR1 is LNHDA and CDR2 is SQIVND in the germline V gene (reference sequence). Deletions cut 3 bases from V and 7 bases from J, with 19 bases between. There are 16 residues in the CDR3. Written as DNA, the CDR3 is TGTGCCAGTAGTATCCTCGGTTGGGGGAATGGACAGCCCCAGCATTTT. Its protein is CASSILGWGNGQPQHF.

In this sample, this clonotype turned up many times. The chain is built from TRBV12-3 or TRBV12-4 and TRBJ1-2, with a weak D call TRBD1 (6 bases). V was trimmed by 4 bases and J by 4 bases, leaving 10 bases between them. This CDR3 region has 13 residues. CDR3 DNA: TGTGCCAGCAGTTCGACAGGAGGCTATGGCTACACCTTC. This codes for CASSSTGGYGYTF.

This clonotype appeared a few times. The rearrangement uses TRBV4-1 and TRBJ1-2; D not certain. The CDR3 is made up of 14 amino acids. Trimming stripped 0 bases from V and 2 bases from J, with 7 bases between. Per the germline V gene, CDR1 is MGHRA and CDR2 is YSYEKL. Written as DNA, the CDR3 is TGCGCCAGCAGCCAAGAGACACCGAACTATGGCTACACCTTC. It codes for CASSQETPNYGYTF.

This clonotype has just a few counts. The gene calls are TRBV5-6 and TRBJ1-2; D not certain. V was trimmed by 1 base and J by 4 bases, leaving 8 bases between them. The CDR3 has 13 residues. Germline V gives CDR1 SGHDT, CDR2 YYEEEE. The DNA of the CDR3 is TGTGCCAGCAGCTTGACGGCAGGCTATGGCTACACCTTC. This codes for CASSLTAGYGYTF.

The table lists this clonotype with a count of one. The chain carries TRBV12-3 or TRBV12-4 and TRBJ2-7, with 9 positions matching TRBD2. CDR3 length equals 16 residues. V shed 6 bases and J 2 bases; nucleotides not matched to a gene: 11. CDR3 region: CASSYLGGGATYEQYF. CDR3 sequence (DNA): TGTGCCAGCAGCTACCTTGGCGGGGGGGCCACCTACGAGCAGTACTTC.

In this sample, this clonotype turned up many times. This chain links TRBV2 with TRBJ2-7; TRBD2 might be the D (6 bases). The ends were cut back, 6 bases at V and 7 bases at J, with 19 bases in the middle. CDR1 is SNHLY, CDR2 FYNNEI, per germline. The CDR3 covers 14 residues. The CDR3 region has the DNA TGTGCCAGCAGGGTCGGTACAACCGGAGGGGAGCAGTACTTC. Residues: CASRVGTTGGEQYF.

This clonotype showed up many times. The chain employs TRBV12-3 or TRBV12-4 and TRBJ1-1, with 11 bases that match TRBD1. V was clipped by 3 bases and J by 3 bases; unmatched bases: 3. The CDR3 runs to 15 residues. The CDR3, as DNA: TGTGCCAGCAGTTTGGGGGACAGGGGGGACACTGAAGCTTTCTTT. Its protein is CASSLGDRGDTEAFF.

In DNA, the CDR3 is TGCGCCAGCAGCTTGTCGGGGGTAACAAGCTCTGGCGGCTATGGCTACACCTTC. Translating it yields CASSLSGVTSSGGYGYTF. The chain links TRBV5-1 to TRBJ1-2, with D perhaps TRBD1 (5 bases). V lost 1 base to trimming and J lost 4 bases, with 23 bases between them. The CDR3 consists of 18 residues. The V gene's germline CDR1 is SGHRS and CDR2 YFSETQ.

This clonotype was seen ten or more times. The chain carries TRBV6-2 or TRBV6-3 and TRBJ1-5; no firm D call. The CDR3 contains 17 residues. V lost 5 bases to trimming and J lost 3 bases, with 20 bases between them. The germline gives CDR1 MNHEY, CDR2 SVGEGT. The CDR3 loop is CASSVRSASLFNQPQHF. The CDR3 DNA follows: TGTGCCAGCAGTGTACGGTCGGCAAGCCTTTTCAATCAGCCCCAGCATTTT.

As regards this clonotype: The germline gene is not matched at one end of the junction; a read error may be the cause. The chain uses TRBV12-3 or TRBV12-4 and TRBJ2-2; TRBD2 aligns across 14 bases. The CDR3 runs to 17 residues. The CDR3 sequence is CASKRTSGGSNTGDLFF. The CDR3 DNA reads TGTGCCAGCAAAAGGACTAGCGGGGGGTCGAACACCGGGGATCTGTTTTTT.

This clonotype was counted many times. This chain connects TRBV5-6 to TRBJ1-2; D uncertain. V shed 4 bases and J shed 3 bases, with 16 bases lying between them. Germline V gives CDR1 SGHDT, CDR2 YYEEEE. CDR3 size: 15 residues. The CDR3 sequence: CASSADEGYDYGYTF. CDR3 DNA sequence: TGTGCCAGCAGCGCTGACGAAGGGTATGACTATGGCTACACCTTC.

At least ten counts were recorded for this clonotype. Its ends do not fully match the called genes, so a read error is possible. The chain has TRBV6-2 or TRBV6-3 and TRBJ1-1, with 10 bases fitting TRBD1. The CDR3 sequence is 16 residues long. Germline V gives CDR1 MNHEY, CDR2 SVGEGT. CDR3 amino acids: CASSYRDRGWRTEAFF. The CDR3 DNA reads TGTGCCAGCAGTTACCGGGACAGGGGATGGCGGACTGAGGCTTTCTTT.

This clonotype was seen ten or more times. The chain links TRBV7-2 to TRBJ1-2; no reliable D call. CDR1 is SGHTA and CDR2 is FQGNSA in the germline V gene. The CDR3 runs 15 residues. V gave up 5 bases and J gave up 2 bases, with 15 bases separating them. This CDR3 reads CASSPSRAGNYGYTF. The CDR3 nucleotides are TGTGCCAGCAGCCCAAGCCGGGCGGGCAACTATGGCTACACCTTC.

This clonotype was counted ten times or more. The rearrangement uses TRBV10-1 and TRBJ2-2; perhaps TRBD2 as D (5 bases). Germline assignment: CDR1 WNHNN and CDR2 SYGVQD (reference sequence). The V and J ends lost 4 bases and 7 bases respectively, with 10 bases between them. The CDR3 runs to 13 residues. CDR3 sequence reads: CASSGTGSGELFF. CDR3 nucleotide sequence: TGCGCCAGCAGTGGGACGGGAAGCGGGGAGCTGTTTTTT.

This clonotype occurred a few times. The chain has TRBV7-9 and TRBJ2-7; tentatively, D is TRBD2 (5 bases). CDR3 size: 14 residues. The V end lost 7 bases, the J end lost 6 bases, and 19 bases lay between the germline ends. CDR1 and CDR2 (germline): SEHNR, FQNEAQ (reference sequence). DNA for the CDR3: TGTGCCAGCACCCCTGTCCGACTACCTTTCGAGCAGTACTTC. Encoded protein: CASTPVRLPFEQYF.

This clonotype was observed at least ten times. V usage is TRBV6-2 or TRBV6-3 and J usage is TRBJ2-7; possibly TRBD2 for D (5 bases). V was pared by 8 bases and J by 2 bases, with 10 bases between. The germline gives CDR1 MNHEY, CDR2 SVGEGT. The length of the CDR3 is 12 residues. CDR3 bases: TGTGCCAGCGAGGACGGGACCTACGAGCAGTACTTC. Its protein is CASEDGTYEQYF.

The gene calls are TRBV11-2 and TRBJ2-5, with 8 nucleotides matching TRBD2. The V gene's germline CDR1 is SGHAT and CDR2 FQNNGV. The CDR3 contains 19 residues. J gave up 2 bases and V 5 bases, and 19 bases lay outside the gene matches. This CDR3 reads CASSRSDVFSGVLQETQYF. The DNA of the CDR3 is TGTGCCAGCAGCCGATCCGACGTCTTTAGCGGGGTCCTACAAGAGACCCAGTACTTC.

This clonotype was seen ten or more times. The V gene is TRBV6-2 or TRBV6-3, the J gene TRBJ1-3, with D possibly matching TRBD1 (5 bases). V was cut by 2 bases and J by 1 base, with 9 bases left in between. Germline V lookup: CDR1 MNHEY, CDR2 SVGEGT. This CDR3 comprises 15 residues. Written as DNA, the CDR3 is TGTGCCAGCAGTTACGTAGGGGCATCTGGAAACACCATATATTTT. This gives the protein CASSYVGASGNTIYF.

This clonotype was seen ten or more times. This chain connects TRBV6-1 to TRBJ1-6, with D tentatively TRBD1 (6 bases). The ends were cut back, 6 bases at V and 10 bases at J, with 16 bases in the middle. This CDR3 has 14 amino acids. The germline gives CDR1 MNHNS, CDR2 SASEGT. The CDR3, as DNA: TGTGCCAGCAGCTCCACAGGGAATCGGTCACCCCTCCACTTT. It encodes CASSSTGNRSPLHF.

The V gene is TRBV13, the J gene TRBJ1-2; D possibly corresponds to TRBD1 (6 bases). From germline, CDR1 is PRHDT and CDR2 FYEKMQ (reference sequence). The CDR3 has 15 amino acids. Trimming cost V 1 base and J 2 bases, with 11 bases left between them. The CDR3 loop is CASSLDAGANYGYTF. For the CDR3, the DNA is TGTGCCAGCAGCTTAGATGCAGGGGCCAACTATGGCTACACCTTC.

The sample holds many counts of this clonotype. The chain recombines TRBV15 with TRBJ2-7, with D perhaps being TRBD1 or TRBD2 (5 bases each). V lost 0 bases, J lost 3 bases, and 12 bases lay in between. Germline CDR1 LNHNV, CDR2 YYDKDF (reference sequence). The CDR3 contains 15 residues. CDR3 sequence: CATSREGGGFYEQYF. The CDR3 DNA follows: TGTGCCACCAGCAGAGAGGGTGGGGGTTTCTACGAGCAGTACTTC.

This clonotype was counted ten times or more. The CDR3 ends on some other residue instead of the conserved phenylalanine or tryptophan, so this is likely a read error. The chain uses TRBV6-2 or TRBV6-3 and TRBJ2-7; no clear D gene. The CDR3 covers 13 residues. Per the germline V gene, CDR1 is MNHEY and CDR2 is SVGEGT. V was cut by 0 bases and J by 2 bases, with 5 bases left in between. The CDR3 DNA follows: TGTGCCAGCAGTTACTCCCAGACCTACGAGCAGTACTCC. As protein: CASSYSQTYEQYS.

This clonotype has a count of ten or more. The chain combines TRBV9 with TRBJ1-6; 7 bases line up with TRBD1. Trimming removed 2 bases from V and 10 bases from J; junction bases left unmatched: 6. The length of the CDR3 is 14 residues. Germline V gene sequence: CDR1 SGDLS, CDR2 YYNGEE. The chain's CDR3 is CASSVDRVGSPLHF. The CDR3 DNA reads TGTGCCAGCAGCGTCGACAGGGTTGGCTCACCCCTCCACTTT.

This clonotype was seen repeatedly, ten times or more. V usage is TRBV6-1 and J usage is TRBJ2-7; D call uncertain. Germline V gene lookup returns CDR1 MNHNS and CDR2 SASEGT. The V gene lost 4 bases and the J gene lost 0 bases, with 7 bases spanning the gap. The CDR3 loop spans 13 amino acids. The CDR3 bases are TGTGCCAGCAGTGCGTACACCTCCTACGAGCAGTACTTC. Protein product: CASSAYTSYEQYF.

This clonotype was counted at least ten times. This chain joins TRBV6-5 and TRBJ1-2; D unresolved. CDR1 is MNHEY, CDR2 SVGAGI, per germline. The CDR3 length is 13 residues. V was pared by 0 bases and J by 6 bases, with 8 bases between. The CDR3 nucleotides read TGTGCCAGCAGTTACTCAGAGGGTAATGGCTACACCTTC. It encodes CASSYSEGNGYTF.

This clonotype appeared many times. V gene TRBV11-2 combines with J gene TRBJ1-5; no firm D call. This CDR3 has 16 amino acids. V was trimmed by 5 bases and J by 1 base, leaving 15 bases between them. Germline CDR1 is SGHAT and CDR2 is FQNNGV. The CDR3: CASSPGRGMSNQPQHF. For the CDR3, the DNA is TGTGCCAGCAGCCCCGGACGAGGGATGAGCAATCAGCCCCAGCATTTT.

This clonotype was recorded many times. The rearrangement links TRBV14 to TRBJ1-1, with TRBD1 matching 7 bases. The CDR3 is made up of 14 amino acids. Germline assignment: CDR1 SGHDN and CDR2 FVKESK. V dropped 4 bases and J dropped 7; count of bases not matched to a gene: 9. The CDR3 nucleotides are TGTGCCAGCAGCCGTGAGACAGGGAGAGGTGAAGCTTTCTTT. Translating gives CASSRETGRGEAFF. Looking up the rest from reference TRBV14 and TRBJ1-1 gives the full variable domain: EAGVTQFPSHSVIEKGQTVTLRCDPISGHDNLYWYRRVMGKEIKFLLHFVKESKQDESGMPNNRFLAERTGGTYSTLKVQPAELEDSGVYFCASSRETGRGEAFFGQGTRLTVV.

With respect to this clonotype: A much larger clone lies one base from this, so it may be a read error. V and J are TRBV7-9 and TRBJ2-5, with 9 bases identical to TRBD2. This CDR3 spans 14 amino acids. Germline assignment: CDR1 SEHNR and CDR2 FQNEAQ (reference sequence). In DNA form, the CDR3 reads TGTGCCAGCAGCGAGTTAGCGGGGGAAGAGACCAAGTACTTC. Translated: CASSELAGEETKYF.

The chain is built from TRBV15 and TRBJ1-2; 8 positions agree with TRBD1. Per germline, CDR1 LNHNV and CDR2 YYDKDF (reference sequence). This CDR3 has 15 residues. Unmatched junction bases numbered 7, after V lost 5 bases and J lost 2 bases. CDR3 sequence (DNA): TGTGCCACCAGCGAACGGGACAGGATGAACTATGGCTACACCTTC. It translates to CATSERDRMNYGYTF.